Below are 13 T cell receptor beta chains sequenced from a single sample in a study of radiation and T cells in renal cell carcinoma (dated by TCRdb to 2019 to 2021). To prepare the library, the immunoSEQ multiplex PCR assay was applied. In its TCRdb copy, this immuneACCESS table keeps in-frame sequences only and misses some clones. Where compared with another copy, unresolved V genes explain less than half of these, and the others have no known cause. In this sample the table shows approximately 45,000 clones, roughly four fifths of which occur a single time. The ten biggest clones cover about 31% of the sample. The time point label of this sample denotes: baseline pretreatment blood. The treatment or condition label of this sample denotes: 15 Gy SBRT to primary tumor, nephrectomy 4 weeks later. Sample: blood, taken from a patient whose treatment included radiotherapy and nephrectomy. The receptors were sampled from a woman aged 65 to 85 with renal cell carcinoma.

This clone appeared a single time. The V and J genes are TRBV12-5 and TRBJ2-6, with D uncertain. Trimming took 3 bases from V and 4 from J, leaving 7 bases between them. Per the germline V gene, CDR1 is LGHNT and CDR2 is FRNRAP. There are 14 residues in the CDR3. The CDR3 reads CASGFHQGANVLTF. In nucleotides, the CDR3 is TGTGCTAGTGGTTTTCATCAGGGGGCCAACGTCCTGACTTTC.

The chain combines TRBV18 with TRBJ1-2; D remains unclear. Trimming stripped 3 bases from V and 2 bases from J, with 16 bases between. The germline CDR1 and CDR2 sequences are KGHSH and LQKENI. The CDR3 spans 16 residues. In DNA form, the CDR3 reads TGTGCCAGCTCACCTTACCAGACTCCTATCAACTATGGCTACACCTTC. Its translation: CASSPYQTPINYGYTF.

This chain uses TRBV4-1 with TRBJ1-6, with 9 positions matching TRBD1. The CDR3 runs 16 residues. Germline loops: CDR1 MGHRA, CDR2 YSYEKL. Trimming at V came to 1 base and at J to 7 bases, leaving 5 bases not matched to a gene. CDR3 in amino acids: CASSQGWGTGNSPLHF. CDR3 in DNA: TGCGCCAGCAGCCAAGGTTGGGGGACAGGGAATTCACCCCTCCACTTT.

The gene calls are TRBV6-1 and TRBJ1-3; possible D gene TRBD1, 6 bases. Germline values: CDR1 MNHNS, CDR2 SASEGT. The V end lost 4 bases, the J end lost 2 bases, and 12 bases lay between the germline ends. This CDR3 region has 15 residues. Here the CDR3 reads CASSGFSGAGNTIYF. The CDR3 DNA sequence: TGTGCCAGCAGTGGTTTTTCAGGGGCTGGAAACACCATATATTTT.

The chain recombines TRBV29-1 with TRBJ2-1; D possibly matches TRBD1 or TRBD2 (5 bases each). There are 13 residues in the CDR3. V dropped 6 bases and J dropped 3 bases, with 12 bases sitting between them. Per germline, CDR1 SQVTM and CDR2 ANQGSEA. The CDR3 region has the DNA TGCAGCGTCGAGGGGTCTAGCTACAATGAGCAGTTCTTC. The encoded protein is CSVEGSSYNEQFF.

The rearrangement uses TRBV11-2 and TRBJ2-5; a weak D match, TRBD1 (5 bases). This CDR3 comprises 15 residues. Trimming stripped 0 bases from V and 4 bases from J, with 12 bases between. From germline, CDR1 is SGHAT and CDR2 FQNNGV. The CDR3 DNA sequence: TGTGCCAGCAGCTTAGATCTAGGGCAGGGAGAGACCCAGTACTTC. It yields the protein CASSLDLGQGETQYF.

The chain joins TRBV18 to TRBJ2-3; TRBD2 matches at 11 bases. Germline CDR1 is KGHSH and CDR2 is LQKENI. The CDR3 length is 16 residues. J lost 2 bases, V lost 3 bases, and 4 bases had no gene match. CDR3 loop: CASSPFSGRDTDTQYF. DNA of the CDR3: TGTGCCAGCTCACCGTTTAGCGGGAGGGACACAGATACGCAGTATTTT.

V gene TRBV6-5 combines with J gene TRBJ2-7; the D gene is possibly TRBD2 (6 bases). There are 12 residues in the CDR3. V lost 10 bases to trimming and J lost 4 bases, with 14 bases between them. CDR1 is MNHEY and CDR2 is SVGAGI in the germline V gene. The CDR3 DNA reads TGTGCCACCCTTGATGGGGGGTACGAGCAGTACTTC. Its translation is CATLDGGYEQYF.

V is TRBV19 and J is TRBJ2-7; 7 nucleotides align to TRBD1. Germline V gene data show CDR1 as LNHDA and CDR2 as SQIVND (reference sequence). The CDR3 contains 15 residues. Trimming at V came to 7 bases and at J to 7 bases, leaving 16 bases not matched to a gene. DNA for the CDR3: TGTGCCAGTAAGGGTGGTGGGACAGCAGCTCGGGAGCAGTACTTC. Translation gives CASKGGGTAAREQYF. Full variable domain (rest looked up from reference TRBV19 and TRBJ2-7): DGGITQSPKYLFRKEGQNVTLSCEQNLNHDAMYWYRQDPGQGLRLIYYSQIVNDFQKGDIAEGYSVSREKKESFPLTVTSAQKNPTAFYLCASKGGGTAAREQYFGPGTRLTVT.

The chain links TRBV7-9 to TRBJ1-2; D is perhaps TRBD1 (5 bases). Germline CDR1 and CDR2: SEHNR and FQNEAQ (reference sequence). The CDR3 has 14 amino acids. Trimming removed 5 bases at V and 8 bases at J, with 18 bases between. The DNA of the CDR3 is TGTGCCAGCAGCCGACAAGACAGCCGTGGAGGCTACACCTTC. Amino acid sequence: CASSRQDSRGGYTF.

This clone was seen more than once but under ten times. The chain employs TRBV6-5 and TRBJ1-1; D gene uncertain. From germline, CDR1 is MNHEY and CDR2 SVGAGI. The CDR3 has 13 amino acids. Trimming left V 0 bases short and J 1 base short, with 3 bases between. CDR3 loop: CASSYSENTEAFF. The CDR3 DNA reads TGTGCCAGCAGTTACTCGGAGAACACTGAAGCTTTCTTT.

The chain joins TRBV4-2 to TRBJ1-2; D unresolved. The CDR3 loop spans 12 amino acids. Germline-derived CDR1 and CDR2 are LGHNA and YNFKEQ. The V end lost 1 base, the J end lost 8 bases, and 8 bases lay between the germline ends. The CDR3 is CASSQVNGGYTF. CDR3 in DNA: TGTGCCAGCAGCCAAGTCAACGGCGGCTACACCTTC.

This chain connects TRBV13 to TRBJ1-1; D is possibly TRBD1 (5 bases). CDR3 size: 13 residues. CDR1 and CDR2 (germline): PRHDT, FYEKMQ (reference sequence). V shed 7 bases and J shed 5 bases, with 14 bases lying between them. The CDR3 region has the DNA TGTGCCAGCAACCAAGGTCGGGGGACTGAAGCTTTCTTT. Its protein is CASNQGRGTEAFF.